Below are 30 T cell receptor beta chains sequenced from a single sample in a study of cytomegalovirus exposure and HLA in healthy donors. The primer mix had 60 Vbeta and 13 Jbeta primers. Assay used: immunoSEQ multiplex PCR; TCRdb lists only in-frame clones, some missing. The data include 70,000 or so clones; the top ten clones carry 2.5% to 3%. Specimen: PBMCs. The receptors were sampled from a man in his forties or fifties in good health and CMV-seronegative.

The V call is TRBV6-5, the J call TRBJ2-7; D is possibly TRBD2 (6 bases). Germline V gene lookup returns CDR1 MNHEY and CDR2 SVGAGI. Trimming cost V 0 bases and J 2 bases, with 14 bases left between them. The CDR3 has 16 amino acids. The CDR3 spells CASSYSIRGGPYEQYF. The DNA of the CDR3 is TGTGCCAGCAGTTACTCGATTCGGGGAGGCCCCTACGAGCAGTACTTC.

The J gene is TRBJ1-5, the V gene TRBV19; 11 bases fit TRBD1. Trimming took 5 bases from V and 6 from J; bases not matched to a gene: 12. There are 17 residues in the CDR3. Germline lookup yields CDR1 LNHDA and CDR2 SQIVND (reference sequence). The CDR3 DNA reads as TGTGCCAGTAGTGGATCGTCCGGGACAGGGGGACGTCAGCCCCAGCATTTT. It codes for CASSGSSGTGGRQPQHF.

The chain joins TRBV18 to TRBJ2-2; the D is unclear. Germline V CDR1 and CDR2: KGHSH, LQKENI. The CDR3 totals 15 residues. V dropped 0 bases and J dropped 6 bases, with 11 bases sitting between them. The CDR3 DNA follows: TGTGCCAGCTCACCACCTGCACGGGTGGCCGGGGAGCTGTTTTTT. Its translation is CASSPPARVAGELFF.

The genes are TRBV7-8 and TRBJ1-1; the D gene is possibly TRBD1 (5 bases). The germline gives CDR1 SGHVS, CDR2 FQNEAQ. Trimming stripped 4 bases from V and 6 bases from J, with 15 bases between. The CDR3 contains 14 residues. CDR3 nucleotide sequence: TGTGCCAGCAGCTCGGGGGGTACAGAGTCTGAAGCTTTCTTT. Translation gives CASSSGGTESEAFF.

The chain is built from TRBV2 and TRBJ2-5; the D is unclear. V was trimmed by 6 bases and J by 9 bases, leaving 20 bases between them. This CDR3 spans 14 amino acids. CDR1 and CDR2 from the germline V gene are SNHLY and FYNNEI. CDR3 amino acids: CASRGSPVYGPQYF. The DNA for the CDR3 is TGTGCCAGCAGGGGCTCTCCGGTTTATGGGCCCCAGTACTTC.

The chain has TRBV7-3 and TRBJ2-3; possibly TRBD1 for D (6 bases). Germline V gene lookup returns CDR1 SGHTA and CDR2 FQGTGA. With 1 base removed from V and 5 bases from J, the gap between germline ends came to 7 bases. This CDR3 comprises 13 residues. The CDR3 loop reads CASSLNREDTQYF. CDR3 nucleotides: TGTGCCAGCAGCTTAAACAGGGAAGATACGCAGTATTTT.

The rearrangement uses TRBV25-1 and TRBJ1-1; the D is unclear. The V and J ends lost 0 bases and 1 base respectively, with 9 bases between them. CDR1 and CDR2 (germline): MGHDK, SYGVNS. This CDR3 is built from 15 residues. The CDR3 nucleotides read TGTGCCAGCAGTGAATACGAGGTAGGGAACACTGAAGCTTTCTTT. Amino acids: CASSEYEVGNTEAFF.

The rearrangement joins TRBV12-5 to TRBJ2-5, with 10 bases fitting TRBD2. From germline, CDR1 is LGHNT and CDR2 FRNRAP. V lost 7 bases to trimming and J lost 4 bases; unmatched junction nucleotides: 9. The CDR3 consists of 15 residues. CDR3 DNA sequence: TGTGCTAGTGCCGCTAGCGGGGGTTTAGGAGAGACCCAGTACTTC. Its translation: CASAASGGLGETQYF.

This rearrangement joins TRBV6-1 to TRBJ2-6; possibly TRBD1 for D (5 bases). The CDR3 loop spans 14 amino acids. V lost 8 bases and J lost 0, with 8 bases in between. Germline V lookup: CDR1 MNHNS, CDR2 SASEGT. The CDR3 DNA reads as TGTGCCAGCCGACAGACCTCTGGGGCCAACGTCCTGACTTTC. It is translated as CASRQTSGANVLTF.

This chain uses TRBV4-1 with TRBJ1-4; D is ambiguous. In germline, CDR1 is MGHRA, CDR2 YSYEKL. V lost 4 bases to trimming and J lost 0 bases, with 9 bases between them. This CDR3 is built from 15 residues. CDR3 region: CASSPEVSTNEKLFF. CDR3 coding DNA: TGCGCCAGCAGCCCCGAGGTGTCAACTAATGAAAAACTGTTTTTT.

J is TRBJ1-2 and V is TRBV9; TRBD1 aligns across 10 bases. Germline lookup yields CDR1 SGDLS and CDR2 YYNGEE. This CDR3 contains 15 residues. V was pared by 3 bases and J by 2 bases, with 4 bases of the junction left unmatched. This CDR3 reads CASSADRGLNYGYTF. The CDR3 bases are TGTGCCAGCAGCGCCGACAGGGGGCTGAACTATGGCTACACCTTC. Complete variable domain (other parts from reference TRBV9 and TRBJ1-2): DSGVTQTPKHLITATGQRVTLRCSPRSGDLSVYWYQQSLDQGLQFLIQYYNGEERAKGNILERFSAQQFPDLHSELNLSSLELGDSALYFCASSADRGLNYGYTFGSGTRLTVV.

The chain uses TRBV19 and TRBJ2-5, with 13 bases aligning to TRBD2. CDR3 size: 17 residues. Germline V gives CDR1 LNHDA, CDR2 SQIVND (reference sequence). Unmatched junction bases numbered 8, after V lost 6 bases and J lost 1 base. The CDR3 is CASSLTSGGTGQETQYF. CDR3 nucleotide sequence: TGTGCCAGTAGCCTGACTAGCGGGGGGACCGGCCAAGAGACCCAGTACTTC.

The CDR3: CATSRLGLGGSSYEQYF. Here the CDR3 DNA reads TGTGCCACCAGCAGACTAGGCTTAGGGGGCTCGTCCTACGAGCAGTACTTC. The chain couples TRBV15 to TRBJ2-7, with 7 positions matching TRBD1. Germline V gives CDR1 LNHNV, CDR2 YYDKDF (reference sequence). The junction had 11 bases not matched to a gene; V was cut back by 2 bases and J by 1 base. The CDR3 is 17 residues long. Full variable domain (remainder filled in from reference TRBV15 and TRBJ2-7): DAMVIQNPRYQVTQFGKPVTLSCSQTLNHNVMYWYQQKSSQAPKLLFHYYDKDFNNEADTPDNFQSRRPNTSFCFLDIRSPGLGDTAMYLCATSRLGLGGSSYEQYFGPGTRLTVT.

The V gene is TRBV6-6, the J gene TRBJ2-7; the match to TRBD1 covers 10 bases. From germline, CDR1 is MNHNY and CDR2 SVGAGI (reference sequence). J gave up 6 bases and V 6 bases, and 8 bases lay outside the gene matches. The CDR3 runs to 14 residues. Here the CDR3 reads CASSPADRGLEQYF. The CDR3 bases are TGTGCCAGCAGCCCGGCCGACAGGGGGCTCGAGCAGTACTTC.

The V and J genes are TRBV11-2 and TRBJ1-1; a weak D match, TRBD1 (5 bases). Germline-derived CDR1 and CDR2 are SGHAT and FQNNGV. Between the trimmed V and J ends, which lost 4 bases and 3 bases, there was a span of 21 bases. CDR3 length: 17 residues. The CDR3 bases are TGTGCCAGCAGCTCCTTTGGGGGGGGGAGGAAAGACACTGAAGCTTTCTTT. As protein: CASSSFGGGRKDTEAFF. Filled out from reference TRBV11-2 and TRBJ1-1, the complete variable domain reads EAGVAQSPRYKIIEKRQSVAFWCNPISGHATLYWYQQILGQGPKLLIQFQNNGVVDDSQLPKDRFSAERLKGVDSTLKIQPAKLEDSAVYLCASSSFGGGRKDTEAFFGQGTRLTVV.

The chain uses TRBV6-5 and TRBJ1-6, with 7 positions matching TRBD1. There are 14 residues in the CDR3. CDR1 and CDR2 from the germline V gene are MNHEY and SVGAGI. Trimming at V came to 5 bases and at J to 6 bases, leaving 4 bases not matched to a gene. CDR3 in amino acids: CASSRQGVNSPLHF. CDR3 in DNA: TGTGCCAGCAGTAGACAGGGCGTTAATTCACCCCTCCACTTT.

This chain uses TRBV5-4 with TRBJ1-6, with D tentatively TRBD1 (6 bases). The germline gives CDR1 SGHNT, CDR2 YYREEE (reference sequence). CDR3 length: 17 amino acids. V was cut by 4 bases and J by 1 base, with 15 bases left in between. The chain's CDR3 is CASSGGQSLSYNSPLHF. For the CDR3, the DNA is TGTGCCAGCAGCGGCGGACAGTCTTTATCCTATAATTCACCCCTCCACTTT.

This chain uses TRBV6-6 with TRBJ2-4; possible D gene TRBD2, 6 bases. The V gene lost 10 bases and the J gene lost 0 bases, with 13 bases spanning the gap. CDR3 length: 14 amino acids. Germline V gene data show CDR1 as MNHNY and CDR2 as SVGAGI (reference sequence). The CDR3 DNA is TGTGCCACGGCTTTGGGACTAGCCAAAAACATTCAGTACTTC. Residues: CATALGLAKNIQYF.

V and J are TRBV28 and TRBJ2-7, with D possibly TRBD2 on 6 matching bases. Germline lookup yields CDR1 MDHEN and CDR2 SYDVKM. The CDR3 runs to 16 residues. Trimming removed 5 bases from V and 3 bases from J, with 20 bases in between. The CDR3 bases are TGTGCCAGCAGTCCTCCGCTCCCGGACTACGACTACGAGCAGTACTTC. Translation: CASSPPLPDYDYEQYF.

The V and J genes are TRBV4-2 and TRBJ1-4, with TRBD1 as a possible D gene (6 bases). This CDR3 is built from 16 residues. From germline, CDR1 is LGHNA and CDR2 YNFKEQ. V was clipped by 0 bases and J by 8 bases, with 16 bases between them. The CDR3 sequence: CASSQDKGGSGEKLFF. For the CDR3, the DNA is TGTGCCAGCAGCCAAGATAAGGGGGGGTCTGGGGAAAAACTGTTTTTT.

The CDR3 is CASSEASAGAGYGYTF. The CDR3 bases are TGTGCCAGCAGTGAAGCGAGCGCGGGGGCCGGCTATGGCTACACCTTC. The genes are TRBV6-1 and TRBJ1-2, with TRBD1 as a possible D gene (6 bases). The CDR3 is made up of 16 amino acids. Germline CDR1 is MNHNS and CDR2 is SASEGT. Trimming removed 0 bases at V and 4 bases at J, with 15 bases between.

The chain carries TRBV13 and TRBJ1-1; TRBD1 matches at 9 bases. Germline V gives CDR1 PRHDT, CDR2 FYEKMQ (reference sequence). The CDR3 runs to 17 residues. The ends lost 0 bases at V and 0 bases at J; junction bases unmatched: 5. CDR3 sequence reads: CASSLGDRGSMNTEAFF. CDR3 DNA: TGTGCCAGCAGCTTAGGGGACAGGGGATCCATGAACACTGAAGCTTTCTTT. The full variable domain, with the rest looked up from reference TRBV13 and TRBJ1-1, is AAGVIQSPRHLIKEKRETATLKCYPIPRHDTVYWYQQGPGQDPQFLISFYEKMQSDKGSIPDRFSAQQFSDYHSELNMSSLELGDSALYFCASSLGDRGSMNTEAFFGQGTRLTVV.

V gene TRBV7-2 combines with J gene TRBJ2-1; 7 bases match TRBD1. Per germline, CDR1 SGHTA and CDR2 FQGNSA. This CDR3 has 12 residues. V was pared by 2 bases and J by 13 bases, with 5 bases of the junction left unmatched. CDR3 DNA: TGTGCCAGCAGCTTAACGTGGGACAGTCAGTTCTTC. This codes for CASSLTWDSQFF.

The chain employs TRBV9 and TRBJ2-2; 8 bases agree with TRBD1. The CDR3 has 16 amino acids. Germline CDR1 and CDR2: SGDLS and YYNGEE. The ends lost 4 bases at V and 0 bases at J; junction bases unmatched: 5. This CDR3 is CASSLTDRANTGELFF. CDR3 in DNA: TGTGCCAGCAGCCTCACGGACAGGGCGAACACCGGGGAGCTGTTTTTT.

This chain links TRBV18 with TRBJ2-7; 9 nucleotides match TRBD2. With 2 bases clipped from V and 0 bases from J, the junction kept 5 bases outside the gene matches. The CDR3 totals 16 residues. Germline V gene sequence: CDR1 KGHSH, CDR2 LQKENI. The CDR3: CASSPTTSGRSYEQYF. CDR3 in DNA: TGTGCCAGCTCACCAACCACTAGCGGGCGCTCCTACGAGCAGTACTTC.

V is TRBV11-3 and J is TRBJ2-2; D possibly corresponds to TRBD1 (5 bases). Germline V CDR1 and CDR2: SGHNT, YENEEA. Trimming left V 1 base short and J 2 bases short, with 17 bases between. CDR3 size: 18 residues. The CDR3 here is CASSLVSGSALNTGELFF. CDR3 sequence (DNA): TGTGCCAGCAGCTTAGTTTCAGGGTCAGCCCTTAACACCGGGGAGCTGTTTTTT.

The CDR3 DNA reads TGCGCCAGCAGCTTGGTGGAGGGAGCCTACGAGCAGTACTTC. Translating it yields CASSLVEGAYEQYF. The chain combines TRBV5-1 with TRBJ2-7; perhaps TRBD2 as D (6 bases). Germline V gene lookup returns CDR1 SGHRS and CDR2 YFSETQ. The CDR3 is 14 residues long. V dropped 0 bases and J dropped 2 bases, with 9 bases sitting between them.

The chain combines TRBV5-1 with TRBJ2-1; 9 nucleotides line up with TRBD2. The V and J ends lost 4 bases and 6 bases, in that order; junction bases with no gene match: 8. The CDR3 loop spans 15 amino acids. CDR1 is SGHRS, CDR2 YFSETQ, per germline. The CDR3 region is CASSPTAGGGNEQFF. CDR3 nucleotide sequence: TGCGCCAGCAGCCCCACTGCGGGGGGGGGCAATGAGCAGTTCTTC.

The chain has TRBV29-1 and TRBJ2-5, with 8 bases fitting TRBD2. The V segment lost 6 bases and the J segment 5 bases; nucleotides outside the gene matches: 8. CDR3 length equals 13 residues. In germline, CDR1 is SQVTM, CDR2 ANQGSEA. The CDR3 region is CSVYGLASETQYF. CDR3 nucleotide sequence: TGCAGCGTCTACGGACTAGCCTCTGAGACCCAGTACTTC.

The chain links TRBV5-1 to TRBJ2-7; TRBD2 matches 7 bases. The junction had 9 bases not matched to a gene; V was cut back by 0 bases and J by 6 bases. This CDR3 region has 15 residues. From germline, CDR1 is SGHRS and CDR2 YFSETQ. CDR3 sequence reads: CASSLASGAVGEQYF. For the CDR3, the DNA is TGCGCCAGCAGCTTGGCGAGCGGGGCCGTGGGCGAGCAGTACTTC.